This T cell receptor (beta chain) was sequenced for a study of post-analysis software for immune sequencing data (dated by TCRdb to between 2015 and 2016). General notes on the study: The recorded disease courses included relapsing-remitting, secondary progressive and progressive-relapsing multiple sclerosis, and some patients had no subtype annotation. Patient repertoires were compared against ten to eleven previously published healthy control repertoires from donors aged about 6 to 26 years. A subset of samples was prepared in parallel using single-end sample barcoding, then pooled and co-amplified after Illumina adapter ligation.

To demonstrate the VDJtools post-analysis software, TCR beta repertoires were profiled from the peripheral blood of about 13 young patients with multiple sclerosis. The multiple sclerosis patients were children and adolescents ranging in age from roughly 6 to 15 years. V ends up 3 bases short and J 4 bases short, with an unmatched junction base count of 5. The germline V gene provides CDR1 SGHTA and CDR2 FQGNSA. The CDR3 measures 15 amino acids from cysteine to phenylalanine. The sequence is cut down to CDR3 DNA, 45 bases in frame from base 1. What the research found in general, with its limitations: Multiple sclerosis patients had significantly lower normalized Chao1 diversity than controls, a result that suggests substantial peripheral T-cell clonal expansion. The multiple sclerosis patient group was slightly younger than the control group. Patients showed significantly higher frequencies than controls for roughly five TRBV segments, among them TRBV5-6, TRBV5-1 and TRBV20-1. Strong co-clustering of samples prepared in the same batch was shown by direct clustering with F measure, prompting a batch-effect correction.

In regard to this clonotype: The target of this receptor is not known. No qualities accompany the bases; no much larger clone lies one base away.

The library was obtained by PCR. TCRdb shows the sequencer as Illumina HiSeq 2500. To reduce PCR and sequencing biases, unique molecular identifiers were built into the TCR beta cDNA libraries. Approximately 500,000 cDNA molecules were obtained for every 1 to 10 million input T cells, so each molecule roughly corresponded to one T cell. The patient libraries were prepared and sequenced using the same protocol as the earlier healthy control dataset. Samples belonging to the same batch were prepared together, multiplexed and sequenced on a shared HiSeq lane. Turning to the authors' computational methods: Raw barcoded reads were processed with MIGEC, discarding single-read molecular identifier groups before consensus assembly and CDR3 extraction. VDJtools was used for post-analysis of the clonotype tables, and diversity was normalized by down-sampling every dataset to the size of the smallest sample. In repertoire overlap clustering, CDR3 amino acid sequences, but not nucleotide sequences, were matched to correct batch-related cross-sample contamination. Through fastp at Q25 and MiXCR, TCRdb rebuilt clones from the public reads, retaining in-frame beta chains. Each CDR3 protein gets just one entry, which takes the most common genes and DNA from the rows behind it. The V and J calls and clone size are TCRdb's, not the authors'. Within this sample are about 800,000 distinct CDR3 sequences, with roughly 30% of them counted one time only. The biggest ten clones account for 0.5% to 0.6% of the sample.

The clonotype comes from a girl aged 5 to 17 with multiple sclerosis. This chain joins TRBV7-2 to TRBJ1-2; a stretch of 10 junction bases matches TRBD1. The specimen sequenced was blood. CDR3 protein: CASSFGTGAGYGYTF. The nucleotides read TGTGCCAGCAGCTTCGGGACAGGGGCCGGCTATGGCTACACCTTC. With all but the CDR3 taken from the reference TRBV7-2 and TRBJ1-2 genes, the full variable domain is: GAGVSQSPSNKVTEKGKDVELRCDPISGHTALYWYRQSLGQGLEFLIYFQGNSAPDKSGLPSDRFSAERTGGSVSTLTIQRTQQEDSAVYLCASSFGTGAGYGYTFGSGTRLTVV.